This TCR beta chain was identified in a study of technical replicates of blood from a few donors. Using immunoSEQ multiplex PCR, the repertoire was profiled, and TCRdb retains in-frame clones only, with some absent. Of some 80,000 clones in the sample, roughly 96% were seen once. The V and J ends lost 4 bases and 3 bases respectively, with 13 bases between them. Germline V gene sequence: CDR1 MDHEN, CDR2 SYDVKM. The CDR3 is 15 residues long. The rearrangement joins TRBV28 to TRBJ2-1; maybe TRBD2 (6 bases). The sequenced sample consisted of T cells isolated from PBMCs. This TCR was recovered from a human donor in good health. In nucleotides, the CDR3 is TGTGCCAGCAGTTCGGCGGGACCTCACTACAATGAGCAGTTCTTC. It is translated as CASSSAGPHYNEQFF.